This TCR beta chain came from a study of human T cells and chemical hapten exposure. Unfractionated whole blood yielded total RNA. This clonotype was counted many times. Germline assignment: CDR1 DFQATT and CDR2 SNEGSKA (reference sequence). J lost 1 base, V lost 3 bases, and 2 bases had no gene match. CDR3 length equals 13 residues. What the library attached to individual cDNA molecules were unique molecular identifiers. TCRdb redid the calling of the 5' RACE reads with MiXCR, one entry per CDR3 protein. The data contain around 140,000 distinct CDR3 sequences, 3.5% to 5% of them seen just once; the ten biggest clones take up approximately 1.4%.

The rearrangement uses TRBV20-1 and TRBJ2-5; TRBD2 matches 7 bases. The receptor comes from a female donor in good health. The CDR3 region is CSARRGSQETQYF. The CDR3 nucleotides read TGCAGTGCTAGGCGGGGGAGCCAAGAGACCCAGTACTTC.